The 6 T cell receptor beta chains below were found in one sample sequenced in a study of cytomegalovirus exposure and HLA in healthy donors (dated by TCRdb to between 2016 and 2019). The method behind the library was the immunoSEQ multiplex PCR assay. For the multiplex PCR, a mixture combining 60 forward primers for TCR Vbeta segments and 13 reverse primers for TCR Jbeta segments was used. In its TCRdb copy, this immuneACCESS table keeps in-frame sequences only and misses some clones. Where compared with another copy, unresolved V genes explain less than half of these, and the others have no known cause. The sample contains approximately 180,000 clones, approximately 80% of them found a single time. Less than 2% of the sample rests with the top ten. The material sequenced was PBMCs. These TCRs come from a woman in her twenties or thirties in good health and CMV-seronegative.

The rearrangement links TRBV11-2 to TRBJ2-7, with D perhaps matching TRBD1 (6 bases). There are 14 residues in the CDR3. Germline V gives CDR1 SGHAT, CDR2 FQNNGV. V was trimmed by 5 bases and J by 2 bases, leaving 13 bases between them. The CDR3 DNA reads TGTGCCAGCAGCCAATCCGGGACACCCTACGAGCAGTACTTC. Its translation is CASSQSGTPYEQYF.

CDR3 sequence: CASSQDITEAFF. As DNA, the CDR3 is TGTGCCAGCAGCCAAGATATCACTGAAGCTTTCTTT. The chain combines TRBV4-2 with TRBJ1-1; D is ambiguous. V was trimmed by 0 bases and J by 4 bases, leaving 3 bases between them. The CDR3 contains 12 residues. CDR1 and CDR2 from the germline V gene are LGHNA and YNFKEQ.

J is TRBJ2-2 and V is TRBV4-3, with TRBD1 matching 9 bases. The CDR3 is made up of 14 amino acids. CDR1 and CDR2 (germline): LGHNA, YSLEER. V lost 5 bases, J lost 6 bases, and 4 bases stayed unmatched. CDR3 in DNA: TGCGCCAGCAGCTCGCGACAGGGGGCCGGGGAGCTGTTTTTT. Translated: CASSSRQGAGELFF.

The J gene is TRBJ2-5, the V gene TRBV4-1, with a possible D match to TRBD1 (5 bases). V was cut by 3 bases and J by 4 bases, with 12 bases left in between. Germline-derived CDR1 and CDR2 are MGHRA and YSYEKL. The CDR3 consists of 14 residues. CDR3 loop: CASSQSRQLETQYF. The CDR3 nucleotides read TGCGCCAGCAGCCAGTCGAGACAGTTAGAGACCCAGTACTTC.

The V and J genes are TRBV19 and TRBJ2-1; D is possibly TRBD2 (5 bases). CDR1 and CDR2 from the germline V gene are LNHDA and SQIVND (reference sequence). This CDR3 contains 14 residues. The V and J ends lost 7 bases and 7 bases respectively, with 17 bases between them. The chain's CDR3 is CASTGEPLDNEQFF. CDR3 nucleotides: TGTGCCAGTACTGGGGAGCCCCTTGATAATGAGCAGTTCTTC.

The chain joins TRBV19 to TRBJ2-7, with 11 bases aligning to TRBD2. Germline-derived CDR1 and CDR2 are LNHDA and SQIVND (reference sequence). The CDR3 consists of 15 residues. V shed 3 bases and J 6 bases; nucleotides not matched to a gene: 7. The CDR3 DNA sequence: TGTGCCAGTAGTATCCGTAGCGGGGGGGCCAGCGAGCAGTACTTC. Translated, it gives CASSIRSGGASEQYF. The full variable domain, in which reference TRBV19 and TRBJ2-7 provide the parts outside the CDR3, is DGGITQSPKYLFRKEGQNVTLSCEQNLNHDAMYWYRQDPGQGLRLIYYSQIVNDFQKGDIAEGYSVSREKKESFPLTVTSAQKNPTAFYLCASSIRSGGASEQYFGPGTRLTVT.